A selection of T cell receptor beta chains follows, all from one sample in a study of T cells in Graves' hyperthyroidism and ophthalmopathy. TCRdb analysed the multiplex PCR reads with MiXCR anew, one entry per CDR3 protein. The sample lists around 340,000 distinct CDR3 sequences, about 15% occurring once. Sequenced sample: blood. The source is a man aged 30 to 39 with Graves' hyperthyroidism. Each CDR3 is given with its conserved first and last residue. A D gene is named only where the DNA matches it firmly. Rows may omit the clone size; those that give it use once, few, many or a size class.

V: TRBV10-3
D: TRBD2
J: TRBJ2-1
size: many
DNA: TGTGCCATCAGTGAGTCCAACTTGTTAGCGGGAAGTGAGCAGTTCTTC
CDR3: CAISESNLLAGSEQFF

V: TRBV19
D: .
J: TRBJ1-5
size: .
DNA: TGTGCCAGTAGCGTGAACCGGGACACCGCCTCTAGCAATCAGCCCCAGCATTTT
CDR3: CASSVNRDTASSNQPQHF

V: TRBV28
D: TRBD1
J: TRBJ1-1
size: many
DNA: TGTGCCAGCAGTCCAAGGCGGGACAGAAATCGAATCATGAACACTGAAGCTTTCTTT
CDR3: CASSPRRDRNRIMNTEAFF

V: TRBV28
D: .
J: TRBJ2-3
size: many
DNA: TGTGCCAGCAGCTGGGACCCTGAGGCGCAGTATTTT
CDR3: CASSWDPEAQYF

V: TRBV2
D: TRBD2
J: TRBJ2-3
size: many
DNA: TGTGCCAGCAGGGAGACTAGCTTAAGAGGGGATACGCAGTATTTT
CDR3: CASRETSLRGDTQYF

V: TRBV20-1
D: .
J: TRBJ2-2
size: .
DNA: TGCAGTGCAAAGGCGCCGAACACCGGGGAGCTGTTTTTT
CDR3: CSAKAPNTGELFF

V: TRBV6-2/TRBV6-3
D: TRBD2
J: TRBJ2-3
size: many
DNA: TGTGCCAGCAGTTACGCGGGAGGGCCTCCAGATACGCAGTATTTT
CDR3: CASSYAGGPPDTQYF

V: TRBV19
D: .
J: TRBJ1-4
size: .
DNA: TGTGCCAGTAGTTTCGATTTTGCGGGCGGTGAAAAACTGTTTTTT
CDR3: CASSFDFAGGEKLFF

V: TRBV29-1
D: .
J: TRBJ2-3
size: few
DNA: TGCAGCTCCCGGGCAGCTAGCACAGATACGCAGTATTTT
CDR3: CSSRAASTDTQYF

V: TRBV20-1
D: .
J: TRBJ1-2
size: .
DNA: TGCAGTGCTAGCGCCCCCGGGGGGGGTTCTGACTATGGCTACACCTTC
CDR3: CSASAPGGGSDYGYTF

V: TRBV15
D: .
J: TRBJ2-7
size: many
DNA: TGTGCCACCAGCAGAGATAACCCGGGCAACGAGCAGTACTTC
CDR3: CATSRDNPGNEQYF

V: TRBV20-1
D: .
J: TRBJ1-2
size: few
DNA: TGCAGTGCTAGAGATAATCGCGCGGGGGCGAGTGGCTACACCTTC
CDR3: CSARDNRAGASGYTF

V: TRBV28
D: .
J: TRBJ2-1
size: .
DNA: TGTGCCAGCAGCTGGGACGTGGACAATGAGCAGTTCTTC
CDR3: CASSWDVDNEQFF

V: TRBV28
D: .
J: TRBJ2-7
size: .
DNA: TGTGCCAACAGACCTAGTTGGAAGCAGTACTTC
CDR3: CANRPSWKQYF

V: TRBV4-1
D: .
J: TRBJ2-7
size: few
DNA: TGCGCCAGCAGCCAACCTGGACAGAGCAAGGGGGAGCAGTACTTC
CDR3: CASSQPGQSKGEQYF

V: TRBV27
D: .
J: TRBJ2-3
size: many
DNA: TGTGCCAGCAGTATCGGGCCCAGAGGCACAGATACGCAGTATTTT
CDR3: CASSIGPRGTDTQYF

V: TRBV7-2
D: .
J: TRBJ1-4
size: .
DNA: TGTGCCAGCAGTCCAGTCTGGGGGAGGGCTGAAGGTGAAAAACTGTTTTTT
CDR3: CASSPVWGRAEGEKLFF

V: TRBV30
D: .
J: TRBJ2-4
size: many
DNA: TGTGCCTGGAGTCCTTCGACAGACGGCATTCAGTACTTC
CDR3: CAWSPSTDGIQYF

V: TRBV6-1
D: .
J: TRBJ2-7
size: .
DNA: TGTGCCAGCAGTGACTGGTTGGGCGAGCAGTACTTC
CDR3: CASSDWLGEQYF

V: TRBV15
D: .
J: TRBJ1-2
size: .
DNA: TGTGCCACCAGCAGAGATTATCGACAGACGAGGAACTATGGCTACCCCTTC
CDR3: CATSRDYRQTRNYGYPF

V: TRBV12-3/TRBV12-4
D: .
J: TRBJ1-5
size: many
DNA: TGTGCCAGCAGTTTGAATAGCAATCAGCCCCAGCATTTT
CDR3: CASSLNSNQPQHF

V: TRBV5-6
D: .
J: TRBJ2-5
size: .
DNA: TGTGCCAGCAGCTCCGTTCGAGGTGGGGTACAAGAGACCCAGTACTTC
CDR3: CASSSVRGGVQETQYF

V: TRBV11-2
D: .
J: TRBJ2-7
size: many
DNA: TGTGCCAGCAGCCTCCGGGAAGAGCAGTACTTC
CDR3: CASSLREEQYF

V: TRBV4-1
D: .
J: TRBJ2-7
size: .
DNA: TGCGCCAGCAGCCAAGCGGCTAACTACGAGCAGTACTTC
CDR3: CASSQAANYEQYF

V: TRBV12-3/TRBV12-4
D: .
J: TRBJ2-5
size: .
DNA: TGTGCCAGCAGTTTATTCGGGGCTACCCAAGAGACCCAGTACTTC
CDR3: CASSLFGATQETQYF

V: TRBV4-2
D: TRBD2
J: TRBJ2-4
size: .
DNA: TGTGCCAGCAGCCAAGATAGGCTAGCGGGAGGCCTCACCATGGCCGGGGGGTACATTCAGTACTTC
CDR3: CASSQDRLAGGLTMAGGYIQYF

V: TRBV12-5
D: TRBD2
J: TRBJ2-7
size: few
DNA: TGTGCTAGTGGTTTGGTACTCGGGGGGAGATACTACGAGCAGTACTTC
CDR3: CASGLVLGGRYYEQYF

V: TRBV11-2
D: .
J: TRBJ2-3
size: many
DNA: TGTGCCAGCAGCTCGAGTTCGGGCCTGGGGACAGATACGCAGTATTTT
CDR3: CASSSSSGLGTDTQYF

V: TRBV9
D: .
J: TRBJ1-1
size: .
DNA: TGTGCCAGCAGCGTAGGGGACACACCCGCAGGCACTGAAGCTTTCTTT
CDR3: CASSVGDTPAGTEAFF

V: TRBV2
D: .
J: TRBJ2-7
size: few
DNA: TGTGCCAGAGGGGCAGTCTCCTACGAGCAGTACTTC
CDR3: CARGAVSYEQYF

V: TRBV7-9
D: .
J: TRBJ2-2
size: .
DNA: TGTGCCAGCAGCTATGGTCGGGTCACCGGGGAGCTGTTTTTT
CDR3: CASSYGRVTGELFF

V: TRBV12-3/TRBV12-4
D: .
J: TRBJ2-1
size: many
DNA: TGTGCCAGCAGTTTACCAGGAGGCAATGAGCAGTTCTTC
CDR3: CASSLPGGNEQFF

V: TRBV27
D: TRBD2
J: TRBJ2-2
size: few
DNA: TGTGCCAGCAGTTTATTCGGTTTAGCGGGTGCGAACACCGGGGAGCTGTTTTTT
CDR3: CASSLFGLAGANTGELFF

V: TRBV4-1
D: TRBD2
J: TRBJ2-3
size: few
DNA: TGCGCCAGCAGCCAAGCGGGAGGGCCGGGAGATACGCAGTATTTT
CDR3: CASSQAGGPGDTQYF

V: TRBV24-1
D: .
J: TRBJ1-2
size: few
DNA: TGTGCCACCAGTGGGGGCTACACCTTC
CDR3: CATSGGYTF

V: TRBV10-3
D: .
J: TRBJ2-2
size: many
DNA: TGTGCCACCGCGCCCGGGGGTTATACCGGGGAGCTGTTTTTT
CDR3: CATAPGGYTGELFF

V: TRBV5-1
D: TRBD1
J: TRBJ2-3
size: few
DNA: TGCGCCAGCAGCAGAATGGGACAGTACACAGATACGCAGTATTTT
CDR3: CASSRMGQYTDTQYF

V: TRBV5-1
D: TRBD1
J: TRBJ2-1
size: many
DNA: TGCGCCAGCAGCGAACCGGGACAGGAAAGGAATGAGCAGTTCTTC
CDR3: CASSEPGQERNEQFF

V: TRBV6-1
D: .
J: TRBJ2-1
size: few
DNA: TGTGCCAGCAATCAAGCTAGCGTCTACAATGAGCAGTTCTTC
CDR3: CASNQASVYNEQFF

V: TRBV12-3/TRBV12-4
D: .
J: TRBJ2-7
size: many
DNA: TGTGCCAGCAAGGGAACAGGGAAAATTTACGAGCAGTACTTC
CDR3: CASKGTGKIYEQYF

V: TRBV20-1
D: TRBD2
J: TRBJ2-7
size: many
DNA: TGCAGTGCGCCCGGACTAGCGGGAGATTCCTACGAGCAGTACTTC
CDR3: CSAPGLAGDSYEQYF

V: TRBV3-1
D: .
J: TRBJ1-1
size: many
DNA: TGTGCCAGCAGCCCAACGGGCAGGAACACTGAAGCTTTCTTT
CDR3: CASSPTGRNTEAFF

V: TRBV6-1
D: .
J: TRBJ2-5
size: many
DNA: TGTGCCAGCACTTGGGCTGTCGGAGAGACCCAGTACTTC
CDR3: CASTWAVGETQYF

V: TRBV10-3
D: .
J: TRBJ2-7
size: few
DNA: TGTGCCATCAGTGACGGGGCCTCCTACGAGCAGTACTTC
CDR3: CAISDGASYEQYF

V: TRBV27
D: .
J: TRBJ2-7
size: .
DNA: TGTGCCAGCAGTCCTTTCTTCTTAAGATCGTTCCCCTACGAGCAGTACTTC
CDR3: CASSPFFLRSFPYEQYF

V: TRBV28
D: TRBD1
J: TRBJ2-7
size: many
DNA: TGTGCCAGCACGACACCGGGACAGGGGACCTACGAGCAGTACTTC
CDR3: CASTTPGQGTYEQYF

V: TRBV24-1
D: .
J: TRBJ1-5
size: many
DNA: TGTGCCACCAGTGATTCTAGTCAGGGTCGGAGCAATCAGCCCCAGCATTTT
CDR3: CATSDSSQGRSNQPQHF

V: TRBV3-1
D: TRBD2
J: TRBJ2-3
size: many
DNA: TGTGCCAGCAGCCAAGCGGGGACTAGCAAAACGCAGTATTTT
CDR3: CASSQAGTSKTQYF

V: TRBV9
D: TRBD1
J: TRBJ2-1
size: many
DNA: TGTGCCAGCAGCGCCGGGACAGCCCCCTACAATGAGCAGTTCTTC
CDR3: CASSAGTAPYNEQFF

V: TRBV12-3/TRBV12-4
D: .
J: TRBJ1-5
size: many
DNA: TGTGCCAGCGCGCCCATGGGGCAGCCCCAGCATTTT
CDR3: CASAPMGQPQHF